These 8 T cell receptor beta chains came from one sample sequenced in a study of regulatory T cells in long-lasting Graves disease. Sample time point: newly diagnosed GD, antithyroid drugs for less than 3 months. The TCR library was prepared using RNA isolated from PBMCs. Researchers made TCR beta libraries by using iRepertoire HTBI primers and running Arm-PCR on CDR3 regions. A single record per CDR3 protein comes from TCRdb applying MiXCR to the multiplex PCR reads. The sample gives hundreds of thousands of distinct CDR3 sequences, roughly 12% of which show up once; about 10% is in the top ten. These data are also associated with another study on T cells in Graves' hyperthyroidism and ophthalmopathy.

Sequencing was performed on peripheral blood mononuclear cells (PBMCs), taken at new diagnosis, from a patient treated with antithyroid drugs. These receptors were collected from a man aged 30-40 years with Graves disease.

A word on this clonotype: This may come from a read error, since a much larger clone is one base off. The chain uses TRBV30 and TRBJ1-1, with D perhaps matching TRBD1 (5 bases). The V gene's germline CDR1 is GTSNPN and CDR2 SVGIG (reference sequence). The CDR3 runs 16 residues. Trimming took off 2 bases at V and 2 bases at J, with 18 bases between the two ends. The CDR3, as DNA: TGTGCCTGGAGTCGACCAAGGACACCGGCTAACACTGAAGCTTTCTTT. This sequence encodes CAWSRPRTPANTEAFF.

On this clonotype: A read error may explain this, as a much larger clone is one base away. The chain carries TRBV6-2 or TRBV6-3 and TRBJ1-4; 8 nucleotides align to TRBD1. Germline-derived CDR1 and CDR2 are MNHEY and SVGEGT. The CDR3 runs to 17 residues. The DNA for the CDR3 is TGTGCCAGCAGTCTATCACCCGCAGGGGGCAGGGATGAAAAACTGCTTTTT. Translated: CASSLSPAGGRDEKLLF.

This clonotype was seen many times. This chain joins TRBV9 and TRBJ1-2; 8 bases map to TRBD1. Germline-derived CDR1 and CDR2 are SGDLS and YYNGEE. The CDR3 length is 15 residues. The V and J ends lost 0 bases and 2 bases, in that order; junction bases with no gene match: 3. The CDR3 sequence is CASSVGTGPNYGYTF. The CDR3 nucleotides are TGTGCCAGCAGCGTAGGGACAGGGCCAAACTATGGCTACACCTTC.

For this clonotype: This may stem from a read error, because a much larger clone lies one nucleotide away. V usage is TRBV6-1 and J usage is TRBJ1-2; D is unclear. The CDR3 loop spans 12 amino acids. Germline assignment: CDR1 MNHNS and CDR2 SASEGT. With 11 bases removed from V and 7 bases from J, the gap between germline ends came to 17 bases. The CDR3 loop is CAHSRRSCGYTF. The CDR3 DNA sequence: TGTGCCCACAGCAGAAGGTCCTGTGGCTACACCTTC.

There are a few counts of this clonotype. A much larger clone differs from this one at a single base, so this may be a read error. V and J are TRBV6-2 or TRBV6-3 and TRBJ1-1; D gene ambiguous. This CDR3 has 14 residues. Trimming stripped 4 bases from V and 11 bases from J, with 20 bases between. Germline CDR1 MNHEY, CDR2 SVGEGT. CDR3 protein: CASSCSSQPANAFF. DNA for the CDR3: TGTGCCAGCAGTTGCTCGAGTCAGCCAGCGAATGCTTTCTTT.

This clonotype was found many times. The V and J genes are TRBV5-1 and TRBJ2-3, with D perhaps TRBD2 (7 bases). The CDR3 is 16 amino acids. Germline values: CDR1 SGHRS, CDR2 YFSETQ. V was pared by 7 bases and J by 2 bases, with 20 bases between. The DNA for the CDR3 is TGCGCCAGCTCTCGCGCGGGGGCCTCGAACACAGATACGCAGTATTTT. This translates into CASSRAGASNTDTQYF.

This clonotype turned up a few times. The CDR3 loop reads CASRLAGGVDTQYF. The CDR3 bases are TGTGCCAGCAGACTAGCGGGAGGAGTAGATACGCAGTATTTT. The V gene is TRBV3-1, the J gene TRBJ2-3; 12 bases line up with TRBD2. The V and J ends lost 6 bases and 5 bases, in that order; junction bases with no gene match: 3. The CDR3 is 14 residues long. Per the germline V gene, CDR1 is LGHDT and CDR2 is YNNKEL (reference sequence).

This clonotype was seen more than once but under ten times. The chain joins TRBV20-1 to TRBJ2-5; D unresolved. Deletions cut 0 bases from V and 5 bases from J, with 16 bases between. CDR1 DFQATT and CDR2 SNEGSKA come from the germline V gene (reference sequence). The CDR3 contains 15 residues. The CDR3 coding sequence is TGCAGTGCTAGAGACGGATTAGCATCATTGGAGACCCAGTACTTC. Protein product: CSARDGLASLETQYF.